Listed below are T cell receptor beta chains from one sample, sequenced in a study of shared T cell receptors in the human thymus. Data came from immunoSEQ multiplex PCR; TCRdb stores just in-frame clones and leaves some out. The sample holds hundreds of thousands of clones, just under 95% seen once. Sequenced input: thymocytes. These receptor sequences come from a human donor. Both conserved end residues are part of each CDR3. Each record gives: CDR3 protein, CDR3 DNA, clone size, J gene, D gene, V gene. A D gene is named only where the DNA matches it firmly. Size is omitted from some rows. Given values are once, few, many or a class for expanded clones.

CASSVTRGGLAGTDTQYF | TGTGCCAGCAGCGTTACAAGGGGTGGACTAGCGGGGACAGATACGCAGTATTTT | - | TRBJ2-3 | TRBD2 | TRBV9
CASSPVPGTRETSGANVLTF | TGTGCCAGCAGCCCCGTGCCCGGGACAAGGGAAACCTCTGGGGCCAACGTCCTGACTTTC | - | TRBJ2-6 | - | TRBV14
CASSIGFGLGGNQPQHF | TGTGCCAGTAGTATTGGGTTTGGATTAGGTGGCAATCAGCCCCAGCATTTT | - | TRBJ1-5 | - | TRBV19
CASSRQREATNEKLFF | TGTGCCAGTAGTCGACAGAGGGAAGCAACTAATGAAAAACTGTTTTTT | - | TRBJ1-4 | - | TRBV19
CASSLSSDQETQYF | TGTGCCAGCAGCTTATCATCGGACCAAGAGACCCAGTACTTC | - | TRBJ2-5 | - | TRBV7-6
CASRKRGHQETQYF | TGTGCCAGCCGTAAGCGGGGACACCAAGAGACCCAGTACTTC | - | TRBJ2-5 | TRBD2 | TRBV2
CASTEPPPGEAFF | TGTGCCAGCACCGAACCCCCCCCCGGTGAAGCTTTCTTT | - | TRBJ1-1 | - | TRBV6-6
CASSQFPGQAPGNTIYF | TGCGCCAGCAGCCAATTCCCGGGACAGGCGCCCGGAAACACCATATATTTT | - | TRBJ1-3 | TRBD1 | TRBV4-1
CASSGNRANQPQHF | TGTGCCAGCAGTGGCAACAGGGCCAACCAGCCCCAGCATTTT | - | TRBJ1-5 | - | TRBV6-6
CASSETSGESYEQYF | TGCGCCAGCAGTGAGACTAGCGGGGAGAGCTACGAGCAGTACTTC | - | TRBJ2-7 | TRBD2 | TRBV10-1
CASSLAPGRGQANRSVSYEQYF | TGTGCCAGCAGCTTAGCGCCCGGTCGGGGACAGGCTAACCGGTCGGTCTCCTACGAGCAGTACTTC | - | TRBJ2-7 | TRBD1 | TRBV7-6
CASSLDHERGHTEAFF | TGTGCCAGCAGCTTAGATCATGAAAGGGGGCACACTGAAGCTTTCTTT | - | TRBJ1-1 | TRBD1 | TRBV11-2
CASSKGGTGGTGELFF | TGTGCCAGCAGCAAAGGGGGGACAGGAGGCACCGGGGAGCTGTTTTTT | - | TRBJ2-2 | - | TRBV21-1
CASRGPGGANVLTF | TGTGCCAGCCGGGGCCCAGGAGGGGCCAACGTCCTGACTTTC | - | TRBJ2-6 | - | TRBV27
CASSPPGTWGNQPQHF | TGTGCCAGCAGTCCCCCAGGGACCTGGGGCAATCAGCCCCAGCATTTT | - | TRBJ1-5 | - | TRBV28
CASSQRAGSNEQFF | TGCGCCAGCAGCCAAAGGGCAGGGTCCAATGAGCAGTTCTTC | - | TRBJ2-1 | - | TRBV4-3
CASKDVHTTLYSYNEQFF | TGTGCCAGCAAGGACGTCCACACTACCCTGTACTCCTACAATGAGCAGTTCTTC | - | TRBJ2-1 | - | TRBV6-4
CASSERDTFSCNEQFF | TGTGCCAGCAGTGAGCGGGACACATTTTCGTGCAATGAGCAGTTCTTC | - | TRBJ2-1 | - | TRBV6-4
CASSLVSGNQPQHF | TGTGCCAGCAGCTTAGTGTCTGGCAATCAGCCCCAGCATTTT | - | TRBJ1-5 | - | TRBV7-2
CASSPALGSSYEQYF | TGTGCCAGCAGTCCAGCTCTAGGCAGCTCCTACGAGCAGTACTTC | - | TRBJ2-7 | - | TRBV27
CASRGAGCHTGELFF | TGTGCCAGCAGGGGGGCGGGGTGTCACACCGGGGAGCTGTTTTTT | - | TRBJ2-2 | - | TRBV28
CASSFYNEQFF | TGTGCCAGCAGCTTCTACAATGAGCAGTTCTTC | - | TRBJ2-1 | - | TRBV5-4
CASSSRGLGETQYF | TGTGCCAGCAGTTCGAGGGGGCTCGGGGAGACCCAGTACTTC | - | TRBJ2-5 | TRBD1 | TRBV28
CASSLALGRYSNQPQHF | TGTGCCAGCAGCTTAGCGCTTGGCAGGTATAGCAATCAGCCCCAGCATTTT | - | TRBJ1-5 | - | TRBV7-8
CASSPGTGTDTQYF | TGTGCCAGCTCCCCCGGGACTGGCACAGATACGCAGTATTTT | once | TRBJ2-3 | - | TRBV18
CASSIAAERAGEIETQYF | TGTGCCAGTAGTATAGCCGCCGAGAGAGCGGGAGAGATCGAGACCCAGTACTTC | - | TRBJ2-5 | TRBD2 | TRBV19
CASSYPTRPSYEQYF | TGTGCCAGCAGTTATCCGACTAGACCCTCCTACGAGCAGTACTTC | - | TRBJ2-7 | - | TRBV6-5
CASSLPSRDARETQYF | TGTGCCAGCAGCTTGCCGAGCCGAGACGCCAGAGAGACCCAGTACTTC | - | TRBJ2-5 | - | TRBV7-2
CASSLPAGGGETQYF | TGTGCCAGCAGTTTACCAGCGGGAGGTGGAGAGACCCAGTACTTC | - | TRBJ2-5 | TRBD2 | TRBV28
CASSGGRRTGELFF | TGTGCCAGCTCAGGGGGACGGCGCACCGGGGAGCTGTTTTTT | - | TRBJ2-2 | - | TRBV18
CASSPPGPYGYTF | TGTGCCAGCTCACCACCAGGTCCCTATGGCTACACCTTC | - | TRBJ1-2 | - | TRBV18
CASSFTGGKSNQPQHF | TGTGCCAGCAGCTTCACAGGGGGGAAAAGCAATCAGCCCCAGCATTTT | - | TRBJ1-5 | TRBD1 | TRBV5-5
CASGLGRGWPDNEQFF | TGTGCTAGTGGTTTGGGGCGGGGGTGGCCAGACAATGAGCAGTTCTTC | - | TRBJ2-1 | TRBD2 | TRBV12-5
CSAPSGTSGRDSYNEQFF | TGCAGCGCCCCGTCCGGGACTAGCGGGAGAGACTCCTACAATGAGCAGTTCTTC | - | TRBJ2-1 | TRBD2 | TRBV29-1
CASSPDPRVGSYNEQFF | TGCGCCAGCAGCCCGGACCCCAGGGTAGGGTCCTACAATGAGCAGTTCTTC | - | TRBJ2-1 | - | TRBV5-1
CASSLKKVSNQPQHF | TGTGCCAGCAGTTTAAAGAAGGTGAGCAATCAGCCCCAGCATTTT | - | TRBJ1-5 | - | TRBV28
CSVGAGSSF | - | - | TRBJ2-3 | - | TRBV29-1
CASSQDPARYHYGYTF | TGTGCCAGCAGCCAAGACCCGGCCAGGTACCACTATGGCTACACCTTC | - | TRBJ1-2 | - | TRBV14
CAWSSFGTWRAKNIQYF | TGTGCCTGGAGTTCGTTTGGGACATGGAGAGCCAAAAACATTCAGTACTTC | - | TRBJ2-4 | - | TRBV30
CASSYPSSGRDTQYF | TGTGCCAGCAGTTACCCCTCTAGCGGGAGGGATACGCAGTATTTT | - | TRBJ2-3 | TRBD2 | TRBV6-5
CASSALIAPRGSSSGNTIYF | TGTGCCAGCAGCGCCCTGATTGCCCCCAGGGGAAGTAGCTCTGGAAACACCATATATTTT | - | TRBJ1-3 | - | TRBV9
CASSQDPSGGQGYEQYF | TGCGCCAGCAGCCAAGACCCCTCGGGGGGCCAGGGCTACGAGCAGTACTTC | once | TRBJ2-7 | - | TRBV4-1
CASSDTSDFHYEQYF | TGTGCCAGCAGTGACACGAGTGACTTCCACTACGAGCAGTACTTC | - | TRBJ2-7 | - | TRBV28
CASTGTGGDYGYTF | TGTGCCAGCACCGGGACAGGGGGCGACTATGGCTACACCTTC | - | TRBJ1-2 | TRBD1 | TRBV19
CASSEYGRQPQHF | TGTGCCAGCAGTGAATATGGGCGGCAGCCCCAGCATTTT | - | TRBJ1-5 | - | TRBV25-1
CASSPSGGLAFGETQYF | TGCGCCAGCAGTCCCTCTGGAGGACTAGCGTTCGGGGAGACCCAGTACTTC | - | TRBJ2-5 | TRBD2 | TRBV10-2
CASIVPTGLGGYTF | TGTGCCAGCATAGTCCCGACAGGGCTGGGGGGCTACACCTTC | - | TRBJ1-2 | TRBD1 | TRBV6-1
CAWRGLPLGEQYF | TGTGCCTGGAGAGGTCTACCTTTAGGCGAGCAGTACTTC | - | TRBJ2-7 | - | TRBV30
CASSLPRLAGGRYEQYF | TGTGCCAGCAGTTTACCCAGACTAGCGGGAGGACGTTACGAGCAGTACTTC | - | TRBJ2-7 | TRBD2 | TRBV28
CASSFRTGTYEQYF | TGTGCCAGCAGTTTTCGGACAGGTACCTACGAGCAGTACTTC | - | TRBJ2-7 | TRBD1 | TRBV28
CASSERQGAVTGELFF | TGTGCCAGCAGTGAAAGGCAGGGGGCGGTCACCGGGGAGCTGTTTTTT | - | TRBJ2-2 | TRBD1 | TRBV6-1
CSVFARGNRAGLRYNEQFF | TGCAGCGTTTTTGCGAGGGGTAACAGAGCGGGACTTCGCTACAATGAGCAGTTCTTC | - | TRBJ2-1 | TRBD2 | TRBV29-1
CASSQEWQGWWTDTQYF | TGCGCCAGCAGCCAAGAGTGGCAGGGCTGGTGGACAGATACGCAGTATTTT | - | TRBJ2-3 | - | TRBV4-3
CASSSLKGSGSPDTQYF | TGTGCCAGCAGCTCCCTGAAGGGTAGCGGGAGCCCCGATACGCAGTATTTT | - | TRBJ2-3 | TRBD2 | TRBV27